This T cell receptor beta chain is from a study of PD-L1 blockade in urothelial cancer. This CDR3 comprises 14 residues. Germline V gene data show CDR1 as MGHRA and CDR2 as YSYEKL. J was trimmed by 6 bases and V by 4 bases; bases with no gene match: 6. The time point: peripheral blood 6 weeks after treatment start. Enrolled patients showed locally advanced or metastatic urothelial carcinoma. Profiled with immunoSEQ multiplex PCR; TCRdb holds only in-frame clones, not every one. The table includes some 40,000 clones, about 89% detected once. This specimen was PBMCs, taken around atezolizumab (anti-PD-L1) treatment. The V and J genes are TRBV4-1 and TRBJ1-5; 7 bases align to TRBD1. This TCR derives from a man in his sixties or seventies with urothelial cancer. The chain's CDR3 is CASSLTGTGQPQHF. The CDR3 DNA reads as TGCGCCAGCAGCCTGACAGGGACGGGTCAGCCCCAGCATTTT.